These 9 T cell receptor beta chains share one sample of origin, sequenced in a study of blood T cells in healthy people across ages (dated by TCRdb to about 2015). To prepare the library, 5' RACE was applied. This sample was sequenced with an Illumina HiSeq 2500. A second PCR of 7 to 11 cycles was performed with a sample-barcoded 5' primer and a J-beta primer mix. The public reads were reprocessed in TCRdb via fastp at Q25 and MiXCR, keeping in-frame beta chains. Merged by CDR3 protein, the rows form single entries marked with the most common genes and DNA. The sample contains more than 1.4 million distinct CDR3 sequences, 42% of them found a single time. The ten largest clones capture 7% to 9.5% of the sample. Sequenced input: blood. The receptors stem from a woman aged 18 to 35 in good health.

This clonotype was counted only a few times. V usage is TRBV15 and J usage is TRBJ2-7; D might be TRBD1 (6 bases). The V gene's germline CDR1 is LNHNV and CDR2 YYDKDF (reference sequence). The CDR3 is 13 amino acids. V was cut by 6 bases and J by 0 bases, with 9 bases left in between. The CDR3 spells CATSRQDSYEQYF. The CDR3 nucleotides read TGTGCCACCAGTAGACAGGACTCCTACGAGCAGTACTTC.

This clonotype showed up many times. CDR3 residues: CASSYSHMAGDYEQYF. DNA for the CDR3: TGTGCCAGCAGTTATTCGCACATGGCCGGGGACTACGAGCAGTACTTC. The rearrangement joins TRBV6-2 or TRBV6-3 to TRBJ2-7; possibly TRBD2 for D (5 bases). Germline CDR1 reads MNHEY; CDR2 reads SVGEGT. CDR3 size: 16 residues. V lost 3 bases and J 3 bases, leaving 18 bases between the germline ends.

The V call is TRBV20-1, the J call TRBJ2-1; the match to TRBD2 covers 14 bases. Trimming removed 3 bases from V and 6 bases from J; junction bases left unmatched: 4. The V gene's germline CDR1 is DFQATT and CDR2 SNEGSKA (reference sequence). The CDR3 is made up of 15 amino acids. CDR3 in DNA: TGCAGTGCTAGGGGACTAGCGGGAGTAGGCAATGAGCAGTTCTTC. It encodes CSARGLAGVGNEQFF.

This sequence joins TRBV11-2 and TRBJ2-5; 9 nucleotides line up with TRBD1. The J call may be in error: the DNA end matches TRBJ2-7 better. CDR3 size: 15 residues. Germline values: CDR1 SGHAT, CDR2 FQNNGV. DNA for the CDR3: TGTGCCAGCAGCTTAAGAGGGACAGGGACCGACGAGCAGTACTTC. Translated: CASSLRGTGTDEQYF.

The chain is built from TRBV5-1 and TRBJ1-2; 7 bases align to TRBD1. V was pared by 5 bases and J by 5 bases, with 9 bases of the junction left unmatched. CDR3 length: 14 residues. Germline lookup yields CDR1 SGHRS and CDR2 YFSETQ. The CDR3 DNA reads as TGCGCCAGCAGTTCGAACCGGGACAGATATGGCTACACCTTC. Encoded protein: CASSSNRDRYGYTF.

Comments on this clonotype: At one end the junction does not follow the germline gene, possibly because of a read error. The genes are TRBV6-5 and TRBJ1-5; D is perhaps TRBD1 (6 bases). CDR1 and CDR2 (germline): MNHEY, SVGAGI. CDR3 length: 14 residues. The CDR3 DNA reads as TGTGCCAGCAGTAAACAGGGTAGCCATCAGCCCCAGCATTTT. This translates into CASSKQGSHQPQHF.

CDR3 DNA: TGTGCCAGCAGTGAAGCCGGTCAGAGTGAGCAGTTCTTC. Its protein product is CASSEAGQSEQFF. The V gene is TRBV6-1, the J gene TRBJ2-1, with D unclear. Trimming removed 0 bases from V and 9 bases from J, with 9 bases in between. Per germline, CDR1 MNHNS and CDR2 SASEGT. CDR3 length: 13 amino acids.

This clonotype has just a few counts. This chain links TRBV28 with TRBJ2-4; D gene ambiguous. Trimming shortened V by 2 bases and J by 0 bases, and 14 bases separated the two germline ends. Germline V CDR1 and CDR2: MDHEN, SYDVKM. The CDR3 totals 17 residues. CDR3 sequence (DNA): TGTGCCAGCAGTTTAAGAGGTGGGGTCCTAGCCAAAAACATTCAGTACTTC. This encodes CASSLRGGVLAKNIQYF. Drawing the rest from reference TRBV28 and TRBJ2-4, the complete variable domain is DVKVTQSSRYLVKRTGEKVFLECVQDMDHENMFWYRQDPGLGLRLIYFSYDVKMKEKGDIPEGYSVSREKKERFSLILESASTNQTSMYLCASSLRGGVLAKNIQYFGAGTRLSVL.

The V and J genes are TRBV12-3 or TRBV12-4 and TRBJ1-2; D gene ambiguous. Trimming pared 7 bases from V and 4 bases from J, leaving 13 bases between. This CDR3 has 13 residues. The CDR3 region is CASIQSGTYGYTF. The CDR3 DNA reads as TGTGCCAGCATCCAGTCGGGCACCTATGGCTACACCTTC.